Below are 5 T cell receptor beta chains sequenced from a single sample in a study of blood T cells in healthy people across ages. A sample-barcoded 5' primer and a J-beta primer mix were used in a second PCR of about 7 to 12 cycles. TCRdb ran MiXCR on the 5' RACE reads and lists one entry per CDR3 protein. This sample carries some 1.5 million distinct CDR3 sequences, 28% of them seen once, and the ten largest clones take roughly 8.2%. Sequenced sample: blood. The receptors stem from a woman aged 30 to 39 in good health.

This clonotype was picked up a small number of times. This chain uses TRBV20-1 with TRBJ2-3, with 12 bases matching TRBD2. The V segment lost 0 bases and the J segment 12 bases; nucleotides outside the gene matches: 4. Germline values: CDR1 DFQATT, CDR2 SNEGSKA (reference sequence). CDR3 length equals 13 residues. The CDR3 sequence: CSARETGLAGQYF. CDR3 sequence (DNA): TGCAGTGCTAGAGAAACTGGACTAGCGGGACAGTATTTT.

This clonotype was picked up a small number of times. The chain combines TRBV6-5 with TRBJ2-5; perhaps D is TRBD1 or TRBD2 (7 bases each). The V end lost 10 bases, the J end lost 1 base, and 19 bases lay between the germline ends. Germline assignment: CDR1 MNHEY and CDR2 SVGAGI. This CDR3 region has 15 residues. CDR3 bases: TGTGCCACCAGGGGGTCCGGGGGGCTCCAAGAGACCCAGTACTTC. This gives the protein CATRGSGGLQETQYF.

The sample holds many counts of this clonotype. The gene calls are TRBV20-1 and TRBJ2-7; D not resolved. V dropped 1 base and J dropped 5 bases, with 9 bases sitting between them. Per the germline V gene, CDR1 is DFQATT and CDR2 is SNEGSKA (reference sequence). The CDR3 runs 12 residues. CDR3 region: CSARAGSNEQYF. In nucleotides, the CDR3 is TGCAGTGCTAGAGCAGGATCCAACGAGCAGTACTTC.

The chain links TRBV11-2 to TRBJ1-1; tentative D call: TRBD1 (6 bases). CDR1 is SGHAT and CDR2 is FQNNGV in the germline V gene. CDR3 length: 13 amino acids. Between the trimmed V and J ends, which lost 5 bases and 9 bases, there was a span of 16 bases. CDR3 sequence (DNA): TGTGCCAGCAGCGTGAACACAGGGAGGCAAGCTTTCTTT. Protein sequence: CASSVNTGRQAFF. Full variable domain (outside the CDR3, taken from reference TRBV11-2 and TRBJ1-1): EAGVAQSPRYKIIEKRQSVAFWCNPISGHATLYWYQQILGQGPKLLIQFQNNGVVDDSQLPKDRFSAERLKGVDSTLKIQPAKLEDSAVYLCASSVNTGRQAFFGQGTRLTVV.

This clonotype occurred many times. The chain is built from TRBV12-3 or TRBV12-4 and TRBJ1-2; 8 bases match TRBD1. V was pared by 4 bases and J by 4 bases, with 5 bases of the junction left unmatched. There are 14 residues in the CDR3. CDR3 nucleotide sequence: TGTGCCAGCAGTTCCAGGGGGCTCGGCTATGGCTACACCTTC. Protein: CASSSRGLGYGYTF.